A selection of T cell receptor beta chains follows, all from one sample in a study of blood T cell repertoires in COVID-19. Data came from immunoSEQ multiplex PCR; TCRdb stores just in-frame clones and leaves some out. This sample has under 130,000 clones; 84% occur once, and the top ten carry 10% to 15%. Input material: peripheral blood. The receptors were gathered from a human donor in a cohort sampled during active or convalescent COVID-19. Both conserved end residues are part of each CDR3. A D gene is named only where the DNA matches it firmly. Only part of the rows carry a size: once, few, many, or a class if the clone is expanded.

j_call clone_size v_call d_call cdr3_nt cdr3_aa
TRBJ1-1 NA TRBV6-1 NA TGTGCCAGCAGTGAAGGAGTAATCGGGGCTTTCTTT CASSEGVIGAFF
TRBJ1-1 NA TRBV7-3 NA TGTGCCAGCAGCTCGGCGGGAGGGCTTAACACTGAAGCTTTCTTT CASSSAGGLNTEAFF
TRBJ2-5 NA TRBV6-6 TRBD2 TGTGCCAGCAGTAACGGACTAGCGGGGGTTGAGACCCAGTACTTC CASSNGLAGVETQYF
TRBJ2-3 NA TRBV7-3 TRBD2 TGTGCCAGCAGCCCTAGCGGGGGGGGTCGGGATACGCAGTATTTT CASSPSGGGRDTQYF
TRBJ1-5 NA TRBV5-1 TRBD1 TGCGCCAGCAGTCCTAATGCAGGGGGAAATCAGCCCCAGCATTTT CASSPNAGGNQPQHF
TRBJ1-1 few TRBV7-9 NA TGTGCCAGCAGCTTAAGTGGGGGGACTGAAGCTTTCTTT CASSLSGGTEAFF
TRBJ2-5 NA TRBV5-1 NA TGCGCCAGCAGCAACATGGAGTCAGAGACCCAGTACTTC CASSNMESETQYF
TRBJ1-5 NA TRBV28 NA TGTGCCAGCACTCATAGCACATGGCCCCAGCATTTT CASTHSTWPQHF
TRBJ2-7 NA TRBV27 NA TGTGCCAGCAGGCCAAGTCCGAGCTCCTACGAGCAGTACTTC CASRPSPSSYEQYF
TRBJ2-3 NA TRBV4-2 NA TGTGCCAGCAGCCAAGAGAGTGCAGATACGCAGTATTTT CASSQESADTQYF
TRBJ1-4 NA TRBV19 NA TGTGCCAGTAGCGACCGGGATGAAAAACTGTTTTTT CASSDRDEKLFF
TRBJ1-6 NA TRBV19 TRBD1 TGTGCCAGTAGGCCCGGGACAGGGGGATCACCCCTCCACTTT CASRPGTGGSPLHF
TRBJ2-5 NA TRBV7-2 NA TGTGCCAGCACCCGATTGGGGGCGGGTTTGGAGACCCAGTACTTC CASTRLGAGLETQYF
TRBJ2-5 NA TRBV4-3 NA TGCGCCAGCAGCCAAGATATCAGCAGGCAAGAGACCCAGTACTTC CASSQDISRQETQYF
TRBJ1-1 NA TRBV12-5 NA TGTGCTAGTGGCCAACCTTTGATGACAGGGAACACTGAAGCTTTCTTT CASGQPLMTGNTEAFF
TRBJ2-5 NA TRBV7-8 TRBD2 TGTGCCAGCAGCCCTATAGCGGGGGGCGCAGAGACCCAGTACTTC CASSPIAGGAETQYF
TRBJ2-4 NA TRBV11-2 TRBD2 TGTGCCAGCAGCCCGGGGACTAGCGGGGGGAACATTCAGTACTTC CASSPGTSGGNIQYF
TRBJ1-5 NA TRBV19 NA TGTGCCAGTAGTATAGCCCGGGGAAGCAATCAGCCCCAGCATTTT CASSIARGSNQPQHF
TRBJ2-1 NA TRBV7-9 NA TGTGCCAGCAGCTTAAGAGGGAATGAGCAGTTCTTC CASSLRGNEQFF
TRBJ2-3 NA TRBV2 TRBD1 TGTGCCAGCAGTGGAGGACGACAGGGGGGCGCAGATACGCAGTATTTT CASSGGRQGGADTQYF
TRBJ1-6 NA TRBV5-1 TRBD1 TGCGCCAGCAGCTTGGGTGGGGACAGGGCAAATTCACCCCTCCACTTT CASSLGGDRANSPLHF
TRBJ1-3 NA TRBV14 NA TGTGCCAGCAGCCAGTGGGGCAGCGGGACACCTGGAAACACCATATATTTT CASSQWGSGTPGNTIYF
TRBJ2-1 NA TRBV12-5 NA TGTGCTAGTGGACGGGACTTGGCAGCCAATGAGCAGTTCTTC CASGRDLAANEQFF
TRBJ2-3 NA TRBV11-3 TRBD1 TGTGCCAGCAACCCATCGGGACAGAGCACAGATACGCAGTATTTT CASNPSGQSTDTQYF
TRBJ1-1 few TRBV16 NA TGTGCCAGCAGCCTGGGGGGACGAACTGAAGCTTTCTTT CASSLGGRTEAFF
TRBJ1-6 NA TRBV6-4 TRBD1 TGTGCCAGCAGTGAAGGGACAGATTCACCCCTCCACTTT CASSEGTDSPLHF
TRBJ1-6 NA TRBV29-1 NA TGCAGCGTTGCGGGTGAGGGGGTAAATTCACCCCTCCACTTT CSVAGEGVNSPLHF
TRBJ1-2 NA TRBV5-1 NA TGCGCCAGCAGCTTCCTCCAGGGATCTGGAGGCTACACCTTC CASSFLQGSGGYTF
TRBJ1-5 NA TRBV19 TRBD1 TGTGCCAGTAGTACCCAGGGGGCTCAGCCCCAGCATTTT CASSTQGAQPQHF
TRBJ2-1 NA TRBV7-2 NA TGTGCCAGCAGCTCCCAGATACAGGCTCCTAACAATGAGCAGTTCTTC CASSSQIQAPNNEQFF
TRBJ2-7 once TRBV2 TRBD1 TGTGCCAGCAGGGAAATGGGACAGTCGCAGTACTTC CASREMGQSQYF
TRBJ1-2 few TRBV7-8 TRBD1 TGTGCCAGCAGCTTATGGGACAGATCTAACTATGGCTACACCTTC CASSLWDRSNYGYTF
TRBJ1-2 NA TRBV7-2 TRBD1 TGTGCCAGCAGCCCCCGGCAGGGGGGTTGGAATGGCTACACCTTC CASSPRQGGWNGYTF
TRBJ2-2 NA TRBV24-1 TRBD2 TGTGCCACAAGGGGGACTAGCGGTACCGGGGAGCTGTTTTTT CATRGTSGTGELFF
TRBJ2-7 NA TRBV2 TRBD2 TGTGCCAGCAAAGGGGAGGGTTTGGGGGAGCAGTACTTC CASKGEGLGEQYF
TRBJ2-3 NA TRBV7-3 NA TGTGCCAGCAGCTTAATATCAGGGGCCGAAGATACGCAGTATTTT CASSLISGAEDTQYF
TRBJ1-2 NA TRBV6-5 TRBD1 TGTGCCAGCAGTTACACCCCCGGGACAGGGTTGGATGGCTACACCTTC CASSYTPGTGLDGYTF
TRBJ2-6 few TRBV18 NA TGTGCCAGCTCACCCAGGGTAGCCTCTGGGGCCAACGTCCTGACTTTC CASSPRVASGANVLTF
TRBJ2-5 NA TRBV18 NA TGTGCCAGCTCACCAGGTCGGAGCCAAGAGACCCAGTACTTC CASSPGRSQETQYF
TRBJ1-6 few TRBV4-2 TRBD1 TGTGCCAGCAGCCAAGCCACAGGGGGTAATCATTCACCCCTCCACTTT CASSQATGGNHSPLHF
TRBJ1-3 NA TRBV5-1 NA TGCGCCAGCAGATATGGTCCGGGAGGTGACACCATATATTTT CASRYGPGGDTIYF
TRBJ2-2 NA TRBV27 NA TGTGCCAGCAGTTTAGCGCCCGAGAACACCGGGGAGCTGTTTTTT CASSLAPENTGELFF
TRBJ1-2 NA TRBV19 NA TGTGCCAGTAGTATAGCACAGTATGGCTACACCTTC CASSIAQYGYTF
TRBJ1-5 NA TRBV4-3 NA TGCGCCAGCAGCCAGGACAGTGGCAATCAGCCCCAGCATTTT CASSQDSGNQPQHF
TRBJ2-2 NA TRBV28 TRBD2 TGTGCCAGCAGTCCCCGGGGGGAGGGCACCGGGGAGCTGTTTTTT CASSPRGEGTGELFF
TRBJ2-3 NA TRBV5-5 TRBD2 TGTGCCAGCAGCTTGATGGGGGGGAATACAGATACGCAGTATTTT CASSLMGGNTDTQYF
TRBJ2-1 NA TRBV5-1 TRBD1 TGCGCCAGCAGCCGGGACAGCTCCTACAATGAGCAGTTCTTC CASSRDSSYNEQFF